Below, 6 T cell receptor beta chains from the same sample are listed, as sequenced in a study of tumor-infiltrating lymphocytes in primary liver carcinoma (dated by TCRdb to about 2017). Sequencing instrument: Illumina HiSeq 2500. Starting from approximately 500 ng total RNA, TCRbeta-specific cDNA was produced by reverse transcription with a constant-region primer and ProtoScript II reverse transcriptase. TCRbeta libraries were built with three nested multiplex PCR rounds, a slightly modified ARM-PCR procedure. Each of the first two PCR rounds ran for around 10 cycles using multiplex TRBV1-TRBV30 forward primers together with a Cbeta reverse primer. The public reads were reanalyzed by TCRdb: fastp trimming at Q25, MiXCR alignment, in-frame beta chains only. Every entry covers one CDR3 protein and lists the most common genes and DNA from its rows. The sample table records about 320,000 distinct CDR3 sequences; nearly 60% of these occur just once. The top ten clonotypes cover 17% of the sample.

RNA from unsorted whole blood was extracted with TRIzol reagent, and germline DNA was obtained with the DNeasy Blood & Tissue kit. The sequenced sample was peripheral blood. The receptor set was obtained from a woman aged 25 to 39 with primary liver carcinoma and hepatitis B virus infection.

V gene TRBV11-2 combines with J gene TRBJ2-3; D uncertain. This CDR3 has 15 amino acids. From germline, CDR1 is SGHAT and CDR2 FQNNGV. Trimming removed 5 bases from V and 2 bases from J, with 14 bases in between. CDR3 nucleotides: TGTGCCAGCAGCCCGAGGACCAGTCACACAGATACGCAGTATTTT. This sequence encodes CASSPRTSHTDTQYF.

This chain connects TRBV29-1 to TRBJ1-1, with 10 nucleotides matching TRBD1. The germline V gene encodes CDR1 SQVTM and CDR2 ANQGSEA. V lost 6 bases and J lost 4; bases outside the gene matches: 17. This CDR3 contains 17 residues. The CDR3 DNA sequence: TGCAGCGTCGAGCGACAATCCGGGACAGGGGTTTCCACTGAAGCTTTCTTT. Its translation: CSVERQSGTGVSTEAFF.

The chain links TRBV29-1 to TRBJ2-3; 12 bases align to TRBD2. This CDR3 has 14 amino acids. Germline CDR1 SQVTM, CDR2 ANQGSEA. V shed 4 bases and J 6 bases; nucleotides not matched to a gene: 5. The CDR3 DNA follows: TGCAGCGTTGGTTGGACTAGCGGGACGGATACGCAGTATTTT. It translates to CSVGWTSGTDTQYF.

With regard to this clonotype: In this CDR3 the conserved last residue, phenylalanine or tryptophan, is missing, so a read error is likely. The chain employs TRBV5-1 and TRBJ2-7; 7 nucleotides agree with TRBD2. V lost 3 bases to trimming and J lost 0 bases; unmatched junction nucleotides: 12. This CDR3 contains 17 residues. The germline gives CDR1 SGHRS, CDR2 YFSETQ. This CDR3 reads CASSSGLSGQSSYEQYL. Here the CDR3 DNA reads TGCGCCAGCAGCTCCGGGCTTAGCGGGCAAAGCTCCTACGAGCAGTACTTG.

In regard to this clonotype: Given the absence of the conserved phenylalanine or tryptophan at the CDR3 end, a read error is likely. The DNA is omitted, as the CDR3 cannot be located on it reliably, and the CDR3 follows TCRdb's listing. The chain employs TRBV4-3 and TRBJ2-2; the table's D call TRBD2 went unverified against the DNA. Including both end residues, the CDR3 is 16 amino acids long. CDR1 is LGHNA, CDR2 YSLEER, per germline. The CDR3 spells CASSQGAGTLTGELSS.

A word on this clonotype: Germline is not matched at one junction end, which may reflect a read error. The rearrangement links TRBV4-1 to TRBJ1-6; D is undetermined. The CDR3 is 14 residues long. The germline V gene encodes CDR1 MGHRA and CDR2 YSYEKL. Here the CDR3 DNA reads TGCGCCAGCAGCCAAGGAAGGAACTGGCCACCCCCCCACTTT. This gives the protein CASSQGRNWPPPHF.